This entry lists 5 T cell receptor beta chains sequenced from one sample in a study of shared clonotypes between healthy human individuals. TCRdb's table, derived via immunoSEQ multiplex PCR, lists solely in-frame clones and lacks some. The sample records 2 million to 2.5 million clones, roughly 93% being singletons. Source material: naive CD4+ T cells from PBMCs. Subset given: CD45RA+ positively selected. These receptors all come from a young man in good health. Some clones in this sample may be carry-over from other donors' samples.

The chain employs TRBV12-5 and TRBJ2-2; D unresolved. The CDR3 extends over 13 amino acids. Germline CDR1 is LGHNT and CDR2 is FRNRAP. V gave up 6 bases and J gave up 5 bases, with 10 bases separating them. The CDR3 DNA reads as TGTGCTAGTGGGCCCCTGGGTACCGGGGAGCTGTTTTTT. Protein: CASGPLGTGELFF.

In this sample, this clone turned up once. The V and J genes are TRBV7-2 and TRBJ2-1; D remains ambiguous. Germline assignment: CDR1 SGHTA and CDR2 FQGNSA. V gave up 6 bases and J gave up 9 bases, with 15 bases separating them. The CDR3 has 13 amino acids. The CDR3 nucleotides read TGTGCCAGCAGTTATGTCTTCCGACGTGAGCAGTTCTTC. Translated: CASSYVFRREQFF.

A remark on this clone: The same CDR3 can be traced to other DNA sequences in this sample. This chain links TRBV5-1 with TRBJ1-4, with no clear D. CDR3 length: 14 residues. CDR1 and CDR2 from the germline V gene are SGHRS and YFSETQ. The V end lost 0 bases, the J end lost 7 bases, and 10 bases lay between the germline ends. For the CDR3, the DNA is TGCGCCAGCAGCTTGGGGGCTGGTGGTGAAAAACTGTTTTTT. Translation gives CASSLGAGGEKLFF.

This clone is a singleton in its sample. The chain employs TRBV5-1 and TRBJ1-5; D remains unclear. Looked up from germline, CDR1 is SGHRS and CDR2 is YFSETQ. The CDR3 runs 15 residues. V dropped 0 bases and J dropped 0 bases, with 7 bases sitting between them. The CDR3 sequence: CASSLESYSNQPQHF. The CDR3 nucleotides read TGCGCCAGCAGCTTGGAATCTTATAGCAATCAGCCCCAGCATTTT.

V and J are TRBV5-1 and TRBJ1-4, with 7 positions matching TRBD1. The CDR3 is made up of 17 amino acids. V lost 3 bases and J lost 0; bases outside the gene matches: 8. The germline gives CDR1 SGHRS, CDR2 YFSETQ. In DNA form, the CDR3 reads TGCGCCAGCAGCTCGGGACAGACCTATGCAACTAATGAAAAACTGTTTTTT. Translating it yields CASSSGQTYATNEKLFF.